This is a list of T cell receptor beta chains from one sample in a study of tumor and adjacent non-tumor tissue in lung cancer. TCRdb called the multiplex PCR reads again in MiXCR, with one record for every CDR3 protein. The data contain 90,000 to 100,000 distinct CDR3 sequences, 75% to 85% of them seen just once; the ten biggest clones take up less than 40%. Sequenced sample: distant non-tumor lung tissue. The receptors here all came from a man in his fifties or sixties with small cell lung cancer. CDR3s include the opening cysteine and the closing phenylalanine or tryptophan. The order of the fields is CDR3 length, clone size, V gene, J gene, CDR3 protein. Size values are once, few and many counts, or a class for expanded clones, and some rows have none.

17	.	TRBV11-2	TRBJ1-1	CPTNLTGGVGRNTEAFF
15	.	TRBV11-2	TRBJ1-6	CASSLQKGDNAPLHF
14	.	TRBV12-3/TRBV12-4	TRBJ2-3	CANSKKSGTDTQYF
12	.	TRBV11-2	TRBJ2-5	CTSRLGMETEYF
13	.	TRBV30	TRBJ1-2	CACISRSNYGYTF
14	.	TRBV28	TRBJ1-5	CASTWTDSNQPQHF
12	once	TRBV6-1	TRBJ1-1	CVSMPSNTETFF
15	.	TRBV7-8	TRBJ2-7	CASSRGQGALGEQYF
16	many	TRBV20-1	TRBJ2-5	CSATHELAPDGETQYF
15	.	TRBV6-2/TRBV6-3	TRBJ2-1	CATSYRLAVNNEQFF
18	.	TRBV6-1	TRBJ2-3	CASSSLRAGFLGSEQQYF
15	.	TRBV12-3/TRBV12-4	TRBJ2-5	CACSPYSRGKETKYF
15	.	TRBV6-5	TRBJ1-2	CASSYNGCKAFGYTF
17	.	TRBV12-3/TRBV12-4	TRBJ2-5	CASIAPTRGVGGETQYF
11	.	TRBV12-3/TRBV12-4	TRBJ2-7	CASGISWEQYF
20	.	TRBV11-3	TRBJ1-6	CDSSPSGTGPSSSYNSTLHF
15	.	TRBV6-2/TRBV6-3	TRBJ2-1	CASSYPAGPGGEQFF
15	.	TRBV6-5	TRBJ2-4	CACSYGESGKNIQYF